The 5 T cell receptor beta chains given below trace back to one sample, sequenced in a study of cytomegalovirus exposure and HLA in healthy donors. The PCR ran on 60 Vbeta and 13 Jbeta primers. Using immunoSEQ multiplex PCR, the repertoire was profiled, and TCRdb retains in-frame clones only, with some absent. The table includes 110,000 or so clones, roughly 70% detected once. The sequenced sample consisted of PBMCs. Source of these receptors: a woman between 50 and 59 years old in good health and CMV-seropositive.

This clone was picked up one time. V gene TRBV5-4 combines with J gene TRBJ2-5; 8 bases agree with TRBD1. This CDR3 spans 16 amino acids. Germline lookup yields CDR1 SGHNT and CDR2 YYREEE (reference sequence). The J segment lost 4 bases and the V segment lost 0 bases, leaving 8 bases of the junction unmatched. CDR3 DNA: TGTGCCAGCAGCTTGGAGGGCACAGGGGGTAGAGAGACCCAGTACTTC. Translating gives CASSLEGTGGRETQYF.

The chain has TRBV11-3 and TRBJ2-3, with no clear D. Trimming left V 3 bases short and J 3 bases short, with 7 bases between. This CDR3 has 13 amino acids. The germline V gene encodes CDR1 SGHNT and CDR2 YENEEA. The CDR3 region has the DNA TGTGCCAGCAGCTTTTCCCTTACAGATACGCAGTATTTT. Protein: CASSFSLTDTQYF.

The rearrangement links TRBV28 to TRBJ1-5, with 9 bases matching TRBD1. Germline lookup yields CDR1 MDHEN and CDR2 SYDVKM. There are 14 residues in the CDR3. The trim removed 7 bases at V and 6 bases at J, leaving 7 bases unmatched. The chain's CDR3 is CASNLQGARQPQHF. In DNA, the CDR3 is TGTGCCAGCAACTTACAGGGGGCACGTCAGCCCCAGCATTTT.

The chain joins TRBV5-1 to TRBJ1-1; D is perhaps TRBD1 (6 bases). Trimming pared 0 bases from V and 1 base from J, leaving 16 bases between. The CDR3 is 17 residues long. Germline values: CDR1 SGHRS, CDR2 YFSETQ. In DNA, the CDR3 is TGCGCCAGCAGCTTGGCCGTTCTTGCAGGGGAGAACACTGAAGCTTTCTTT. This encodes CASSLAVLAGENTEAFF.

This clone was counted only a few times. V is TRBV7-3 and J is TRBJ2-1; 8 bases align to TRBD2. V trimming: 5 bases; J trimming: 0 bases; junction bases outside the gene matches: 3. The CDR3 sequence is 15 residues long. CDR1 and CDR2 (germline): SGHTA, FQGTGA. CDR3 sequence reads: CASSTSGSSYNEQFF. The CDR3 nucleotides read TGTGCCAGCAGCACTAGCGGCAGCTCCTACAATGAGCAGTTCTTC.